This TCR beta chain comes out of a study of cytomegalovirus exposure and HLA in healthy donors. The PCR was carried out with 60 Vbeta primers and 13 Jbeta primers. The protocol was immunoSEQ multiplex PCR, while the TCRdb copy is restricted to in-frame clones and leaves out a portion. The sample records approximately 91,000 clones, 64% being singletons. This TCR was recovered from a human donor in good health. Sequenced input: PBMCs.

CDR3 protein: CASSSTRTGGGYTF. The CDR3 coding sequence is TGTGCCAGCAGCTCTACCCGGACAGGCGGAGGCTACACCTTC. The chain has TRBV7-3 and TRBJ1-2; TRBD1 matches 7 bases. Trimming at V came to 4 bases and at J to 8 bases, leaving 10 bases not matched to a gene. CDR3 size: 14 residues. In germline, CDR1 is SGHTA, CDR2 FQGTGA. The full variable domain, with the rest looked up from reference TRBV7-3 and TRBJ1-2, is GAGVSQTPSNKVTEKGKYVELRCDPISGHTALYWYRQSLGQGPEFLIYFQGTGAADDSGLPNDRFFAVRPEGSVSTLKIQRTERGDSAVYLCASSSTRTGGGYTFGSGTRLTVV.